One sample yielded the 18 T cell receptor beta chains listed below, sequenced in a study of naive and memory T cell subsets. Amplification of ligated cDNA took four PCR rounds with SP2 and nested alpha and beta constant primers. MiXCR was run by TCRdb on the UMI-ligation and nested PCR reads, yielding one entry per CDR3 protein. The data hold more than 13,000 distinct CDR3 sequences, with 4% to 6.5% observed a single time. Treatment given: skin biopsy from PPD injection site in Mantoux-positive individual. The library had UMIs added by 3' ligation of an oligonucleotide to TCR cDNA. The source material was skin, sampled from a tuberculin skin test site. Receptor source: an adult in good health.

This clonotype has a handful of counts. The chain carries TRBV12-3 or TRBV12-4 and TRBJ1-1; a possible D gene is TRBD1 (5 bases). Trimming pared 2 bases from V and 5 bases from J, leaving 18 bases between. The CDR3 spans 16 residues. This chain's CDR3 is CASSLSAGTTGTEAFF. The CDR3 nucleotides are TGTGCCAGCAGTTTATCGGCCGGGACGACGGGGACTGAAGCTTTCTTT.

This clonotype was detected only once. This may be a read error: a much more frequent sequence differs by one nucleotide. Since the CDR3 does not end with the conserved phenylalanine or tryptophan, this likely comes from a read error. The rearrangement joins TRBV20-1 to TRBJ1-2; no firm D call. V was shortened by 8 bases and J by 2 bases, with 15 bases between the two germline ends. The CDR3 sequence is 13 residues long. CDR1 and CDR2 from the germline V gene are DFQATT and SNEGSKA (reference sequence). The CDR3 sequence: CSTPNPQNYGYTL. DNA for the CDR3: TGCAGTACACCCAACCCCCAAAACTATGGCTACACCTTG.

The J gene is TRBJ1-1, the V gene TRBV6-6; the match to TRBD1 covers 11 bases. Germline lookup yields CDR1 MNHNY and CDR2 SVGAGI (reference sequence). V was pared by 8 bases and J by 4 bases, with 3 bases of the junction left unmatched. This CDR3 is built from 13 residues. The CDR3: CASGDRGGTEAFF. CDR3 bases: TGTGCCAGCGGGGACAGGGGGGGCACTGAAGCTTTCTTT.

This clonotype is termed medium-sized. The rearrangement joins TRBV2 to TRBJ2-6; maybe TRBD2 (6 bases). V lost 6 bases and J 1 base, leaving 13 bases between the germline ends. Germline loops: CDR1 SNHLY, CDR2 FYNNEI. This CDR3 region has 16 residues. The CDR3 region has the DNA TGTGCCAGCAGGGGACTGCACAAATCTGGGGCCAACGTCCTGACTTTC. Translating gives CASRGLHKSGANVLTF. Based on the CDR3 plus reference TRBV2 and TRBJ2-6, the full variable domain is EPEVTQTPSHQVTQMGQEVILRCVPISNHLYFYWYRQILGQKVEFLVSFYNNEISEKSEIFDDQFSVERPDGSNFTLKIRSTKLEDSAMYFCASRGLHKSGANVLTFGAGSRLTVL.

This clonotype occurred many times. The chain uses TRBV13 and TRBJ2-3; D gene unclear. The CDR3 is made up of 13 amino acids. With 2 bases removed from V and 6 bases from J, the gap between germline ends came to 9 bases. Germline V CDR1 and CDR2: PRHDT, FYEKMQ (reference sequence). The CDR3 DNA is TGTGCCAGCAGCTTACCCGGGTCGGATACGCAGTATTTT. It translates to CASSLPGSDTQYF.

By sample share, this clonotype is medium-sized. The rearrangement links TRBV20-1 to TRBJ2-5, with TRBD2 matching over 12 bases. J lost 0 bases, V lost 3 bases, and 14 bases had no gene match. CDR3 length equals 19 residues. Germline V gene sequence: CDR1 DFQATT, CDR2 SNEGSKA (reference sequence). The CDR3 loop reads CSARFLAGGRKTHQETQYF. CDR3 nucleotides: TGCAGTGCTAGGTTCCTAGCGGGGGGGCGGAAGACCCACCAAGAGACCCAGTACTTC.

This clonotype was seen ten or more times. The rearrangement uses TRBV9 and TRBJ2-1; 12 bases map to TRBD1. In germline, CDR1 is SGDLS, CDR2 YYNGEE. V lost 2 bases and J lost 10; bases outside the gene matches: 4. CDR3 size: 14 residues. In nucleotides, the CDR3 is TGTGCCAGCAGCGTTGGGACAGGGGGCGTCGAGCAGTTCTTC. It encodes CASSVGTGGVEQFF.

The V gene is TRBV29-1, the J gene TRBJ1-1; D ambiguous. Germline V gene data show CDR1 as SQVTM and CDR2 as ANQGSEA. V was trimmed by 2 bases and J by 1 base, leaving 8 bases between them. The CDR3 consists of 13 residues. For the CDR3, the DNA is TGCAGCGTTGAAACTGGGTGGAACACTGAAGCTTTCTTT. This sequence encodes CSVETGWNTEAFF.

At least ten counts were recorded for this clonotype. This chain joins TRBV6-2 or TRBV6-3 and TRBJ2-2, with 10 bases aligning to TRBD2. CDR1 is MNHEY, CDR2 SVGEGT, per germline. The V segment lost 4 bases and the J segment 11 bases; nucleotides outside the gene matches: 13. The CDR3 extends over 16 amino acids. The CDR3 region is CASSSIRSGGPYELFF. CDR3 bases: TGTGCCAGCAGTTCGATCCGTAGCGGGGGGCCCTATGAGCTGTTTTTT.

This clonotype was seen at least ten times. The chain joins TRBV7-2 to TRBJ1-4; D gene unclear. CDR3 length equals 15 residues. V lost 6 bases, J lost 7 bases, and 18 bases lay in between. Germline V gene data show CDR1 as SGHTA and CDR2 as FQGNSA. The CDR3 reads CASSPSGRRGEKLFF. For the CDR3, the DNA is TGTGCCAGCAGTCCAAGTGGGAGACGGGGTGAAAAACTGTTTTTT.

There are many counts of this clonotype. This rearrangement joins TRBV6-2 or TRBV6-3 to TRBJ2-2; D is perhaps TRBD2 (6 bases). Germline loops: CDR1 MNHEY, CDR2 SVGEGT. This CDR3 is built from 19 residues. V lost 6 bases to trimming and J lost 0 bases, with 23 bases between them. CDR3 sequence (DNA): TGTGCCAGCAGGGCTGTTGGGATCGGGGGACCTCCGAACACCGGGGAGCTGTTTTTT. Amino acid sequence: CASRAVGIGGPPNTGELFF.

This clonotype was detected many times. The chain couples TRBV7-2 to TRBJ1-2, with D uncertain. The CDR3 extends over 14 amino acids. Germline CDR1 and CDR2: SGHTA and FQGNSA. The V end lost 1 base, the J end lost 4 bases, and 10 bases lay between the germline ends. CDR3 sequence reads: CASSLGRGSYGYTF. The CDR3 DNA reads as TGTGCCAGCAGCTTAGGTCGTGGTAGCTATGGCTACACCTTC.

This clonotype has a count of ten or more. The gene calls are TRBV28 and TRBJ2-5; D unresolved. Trimming cost V 6 bases and J 4 bases, with 12 bases left between them. Germline-derived CDR1 and CDR2 are MDHEN and SYDVKM. CDR3 length: 13 residues. Here the CDR3 reads CASSRNLGETQYF. The CDR3 region has the DNA TGTGCCAGCAGCCGTAACCTGGGAGAGACCCAGTACTTC.

This clonotype was recorded at least ten times. The CDR3 region has the DNA TGTGCCAGCAGCCCGGGACTAGCGGGGGGGCCGCGAGAGACCCAGTACTTC. It encodes CASSPGLAGGPRETQYF. The chain carries TRBV11-3 and TRBJ2-5, with 16 nucleotides matching TRBD2. This CDR3 has 17 residues. The junction had 7 bases not matched to a gene; V was cut back by 5 bases and J by 4 bases. Germline CDR1 reads SGHNT; CDR2 reads YENEEA.

This clonotype was seen many times. The V gene is TRBV29-1, the J gene TRBJ1-6; no definite D call. Germline CDR1 and CDR2: SQVTM and ANQGSEA. The CDR3 sequence is 12 residues long. The V gene lost 5 bases and the J gene lost 10 bases, with 12 bases spanning the gap. CDR3 DNA sequence: TGCAGCGTTCAGGAGGGTGGATCACCCCTCCACTTT. Its protein is CSVQEGGSPLHF. Full variable domain (missing parts from reference TRBV29-1 and TRBJ1-6): SAVISQKPSRDICQRGTSLTIQCQVDSQVTMMFWYRQQPGQSLTLIATANQGSEATYESGFVIDKFPISRPNLTFSTLTVSNMSPEDSSIYLCSVQEGGSPLHFGNGTRLTVT.

The sample holds many counts of this clonotype. The chain combines TRBV15 with TRBJ1-5; D is unresolved. Germline V lookup: CDR1 LNHNV, CDR2 YYDKDF (reference sequence). Trimming left V 4 bases short and J 1 base short, with 8 bases between. This CDR3 spans 14 amino acids. CDR3 nucleotides: TGTGCCACCAGCAAAGGTTCGAGCAATCAGCCCCAGCATTTT. Amino acids: CATSKGSSNQPQHF. The full variable domain, with the rest looked up from reference TRBV15 and TRBJ1-5, is DAMVIQNPRYQVTQFGKPVTLSCSQTLNHNVMYWYQQKSSQAPKLLFHYYDKDFNNEADTPDNFQSRRPNTSFCFLDIRSPGLGDTAMYLCATSKGSSNQPQHFGDGTRLSIL.

This clonotype was observed many times. The V gene is TRBV5-1, the J gene TRBJ2-3; D is undetermined. Germline V gene data show CDR1 as SGHRS and CDR2 as YFSETQ. V was cut by 1 base and J by 3 bases, with 12 bases left in between. The CDR3 spans 15 residues. CDR3 nucleotides: TGCGCCAGCAGCTTGATGTCAGTTGGGACAGATACGCAGTATTTT. Translated, it gives CASSLMSVGTDTQYF. Complete variable domain (other parts from reference TRBV5-1 and TRBJ2-3): KAGVTQTPRYLIKTRGQQVTLSCSPISGHRSVSWYQQTPGQGLQFLFEYFSETQRNKGNFPGRFSGRQFSNSRSEMNVSTLELGDSALYLCASSLMSVGTDTQYFGPGTRLTVL.

This clonotype was detected many times. The CDR3 DNA reads TGTGCCAGCAGTTCACAGGGTTGGAATTCACCCCTCCACTTT. It specifies CASSSQGWNSPLHF. V usage is TRBV12-3 or TRBV12-4 and J usage is TRBJ1-6; a weak D match, TRBD1 (6 bases). The CDR3 sequence is 14 residues long. V was clipped by 4 bases and J by 7 bases, with 11 bases between them.